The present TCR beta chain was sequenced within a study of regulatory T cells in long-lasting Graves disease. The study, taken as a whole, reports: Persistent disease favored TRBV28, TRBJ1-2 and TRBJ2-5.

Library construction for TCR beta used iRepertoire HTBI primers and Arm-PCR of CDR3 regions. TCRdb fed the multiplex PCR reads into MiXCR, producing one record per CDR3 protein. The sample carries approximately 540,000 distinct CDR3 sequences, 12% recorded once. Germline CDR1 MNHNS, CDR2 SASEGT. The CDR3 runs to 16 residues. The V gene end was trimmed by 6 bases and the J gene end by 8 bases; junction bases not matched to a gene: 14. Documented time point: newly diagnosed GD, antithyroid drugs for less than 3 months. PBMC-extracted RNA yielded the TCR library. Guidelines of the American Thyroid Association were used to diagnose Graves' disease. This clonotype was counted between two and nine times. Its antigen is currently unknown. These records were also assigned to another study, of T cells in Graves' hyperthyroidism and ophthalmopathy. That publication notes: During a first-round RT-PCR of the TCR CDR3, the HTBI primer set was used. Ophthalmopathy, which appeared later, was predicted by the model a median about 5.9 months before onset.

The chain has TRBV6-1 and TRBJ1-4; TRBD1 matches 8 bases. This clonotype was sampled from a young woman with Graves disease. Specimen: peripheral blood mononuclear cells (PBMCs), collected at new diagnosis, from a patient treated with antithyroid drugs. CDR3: CASSRWPTGEEEKLFF. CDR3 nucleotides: TGTGCCAGCAGCCGCTGGCCGACAGGGGAGGAAGAAAAACTGTTTTTT.